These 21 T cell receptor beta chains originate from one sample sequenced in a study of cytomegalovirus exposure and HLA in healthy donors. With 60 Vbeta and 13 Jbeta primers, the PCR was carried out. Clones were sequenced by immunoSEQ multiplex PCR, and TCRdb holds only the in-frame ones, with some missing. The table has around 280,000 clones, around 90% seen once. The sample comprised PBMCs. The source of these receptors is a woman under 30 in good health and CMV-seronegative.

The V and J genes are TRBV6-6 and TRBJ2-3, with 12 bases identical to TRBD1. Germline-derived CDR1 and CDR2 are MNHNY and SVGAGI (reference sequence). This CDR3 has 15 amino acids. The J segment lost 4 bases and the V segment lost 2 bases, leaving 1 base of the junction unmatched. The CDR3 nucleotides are TGTGCCAGCAGTTACGGGACAGGGGGCCCAGATACGCAGTATTTT. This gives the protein CASSYGTGGPDTQYF.

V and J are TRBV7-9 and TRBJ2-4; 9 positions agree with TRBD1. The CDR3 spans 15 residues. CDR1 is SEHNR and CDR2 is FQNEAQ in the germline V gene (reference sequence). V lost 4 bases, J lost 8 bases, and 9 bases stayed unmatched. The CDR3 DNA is TGTGCCAGCAGCTCCCAGGGGACAGGGTTGGACATTCAGTACTTC. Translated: CASSSQGTGLDIQYF.

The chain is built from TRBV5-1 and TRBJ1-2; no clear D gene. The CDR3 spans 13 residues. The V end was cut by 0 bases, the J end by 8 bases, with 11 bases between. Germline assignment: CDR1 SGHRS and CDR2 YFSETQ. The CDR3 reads CASSLDSVRGYTF. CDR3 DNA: TGCGCCAGCAGCTTGGACAGTGTACGGGGCTACACCTTC.

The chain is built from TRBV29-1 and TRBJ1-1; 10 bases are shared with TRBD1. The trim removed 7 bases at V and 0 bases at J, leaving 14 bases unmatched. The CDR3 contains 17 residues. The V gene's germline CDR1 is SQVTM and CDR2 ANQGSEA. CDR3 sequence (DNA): TGCAGCGGACAACCGGGACAGGGGATCCTTATGAACACTGAAGCTTTCTTT. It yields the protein CSGQPGQGILMNTEAFF.

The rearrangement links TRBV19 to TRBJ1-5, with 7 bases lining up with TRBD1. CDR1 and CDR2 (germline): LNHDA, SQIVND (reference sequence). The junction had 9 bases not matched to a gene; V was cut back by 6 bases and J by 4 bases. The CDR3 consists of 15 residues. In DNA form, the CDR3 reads TGTGCCAGTAGCCAGGGGGTGCTTATTAATCAGCCCCAGCATTTT. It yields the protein CASSQGVLINQPQHF.

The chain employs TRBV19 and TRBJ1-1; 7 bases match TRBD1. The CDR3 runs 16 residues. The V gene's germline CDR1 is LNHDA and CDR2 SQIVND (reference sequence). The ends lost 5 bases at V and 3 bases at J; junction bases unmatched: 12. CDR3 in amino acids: CASSLEQGRKHTEAFF. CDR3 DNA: TGTGCCAGTAGTCTCGAACAGGGGCGCAAACACACTGAAGCTTTCTTT.

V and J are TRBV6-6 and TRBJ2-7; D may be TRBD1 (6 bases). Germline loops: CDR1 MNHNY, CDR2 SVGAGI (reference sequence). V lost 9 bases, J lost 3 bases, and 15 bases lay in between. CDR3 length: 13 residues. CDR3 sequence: CASAPTGIYEQYF. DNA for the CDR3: TGTGCCAGTGCGCCGACAGGTATCTACGAGCAGTACTTC.

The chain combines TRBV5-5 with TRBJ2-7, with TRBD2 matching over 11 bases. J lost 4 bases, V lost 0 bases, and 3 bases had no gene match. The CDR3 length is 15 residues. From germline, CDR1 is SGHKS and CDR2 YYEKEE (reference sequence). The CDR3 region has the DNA TGTGCCAGCAGCTTGGGCTGGACTAGCGGGTACGAGCAGTACTTC. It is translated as CASSLGWTSGYEQYF.

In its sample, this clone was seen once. CDR3 sequence (DNA): TGCGCCAGCAGCCCCACGGGAGGAGAGAACACTGAAGCTTTCTTT. This codes for CASSPTGGENTEAFF. V is TRBV5-1 and J is TRBJ1-1, with no clear D. This CDR3 contains 15 residues. Trimming took 4 bases from V and 1 from J, leaving 14 bases between them. Germline V gives CDR1 SGHRS, CDR2 YFSETQ.

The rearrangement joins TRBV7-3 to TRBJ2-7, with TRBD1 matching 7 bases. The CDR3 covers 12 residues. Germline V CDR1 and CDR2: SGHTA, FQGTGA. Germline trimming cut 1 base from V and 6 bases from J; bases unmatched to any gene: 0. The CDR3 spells CASSLNRGEQYF. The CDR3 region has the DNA TGTGCCAGCAGCTTAAACAGGGGCGAGCAGTACTTC.

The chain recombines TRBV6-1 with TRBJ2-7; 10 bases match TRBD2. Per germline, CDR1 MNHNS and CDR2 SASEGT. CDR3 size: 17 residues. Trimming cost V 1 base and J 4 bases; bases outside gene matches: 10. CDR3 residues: CASSEGISGGALYEQYF. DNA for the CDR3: TGTGCCAGCAGTGAAGGGATCAGCGGGGGGGCTCTTTACGAGCAGTACTTC.

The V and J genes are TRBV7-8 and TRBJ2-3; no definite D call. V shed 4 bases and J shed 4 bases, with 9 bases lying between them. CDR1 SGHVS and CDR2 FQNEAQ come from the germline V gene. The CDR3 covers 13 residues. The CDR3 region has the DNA TGTGCCAGCAGCTACGCGAACTCAGATACGCAGTATTTT. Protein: CASSYANSDTQYF.

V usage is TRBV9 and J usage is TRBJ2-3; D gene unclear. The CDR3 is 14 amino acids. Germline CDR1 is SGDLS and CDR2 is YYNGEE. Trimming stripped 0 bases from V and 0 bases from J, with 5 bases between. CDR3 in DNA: TGTGCCAGCAGCGTAGCTACCAGCACAGATACGCAGTATTTT. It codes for CASSVATSTDTQYF.

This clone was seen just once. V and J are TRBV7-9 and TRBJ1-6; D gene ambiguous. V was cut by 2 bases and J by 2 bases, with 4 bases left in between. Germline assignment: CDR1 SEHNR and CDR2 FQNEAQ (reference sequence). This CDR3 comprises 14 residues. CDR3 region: CASSLIAYNSPLHF. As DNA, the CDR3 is TGTGCCAGCAGCTTAATAGCCTATAATTCACCCCTCCACTTT.

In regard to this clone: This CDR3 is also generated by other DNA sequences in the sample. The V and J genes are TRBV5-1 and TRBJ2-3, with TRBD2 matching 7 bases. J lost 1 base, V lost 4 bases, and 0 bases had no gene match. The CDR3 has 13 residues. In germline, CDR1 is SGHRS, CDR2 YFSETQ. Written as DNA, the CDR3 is TGCGCCAGCAGCAGCGGGGGCACAGATACGCAGTATTTT. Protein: CASSSGGTDTQYF.

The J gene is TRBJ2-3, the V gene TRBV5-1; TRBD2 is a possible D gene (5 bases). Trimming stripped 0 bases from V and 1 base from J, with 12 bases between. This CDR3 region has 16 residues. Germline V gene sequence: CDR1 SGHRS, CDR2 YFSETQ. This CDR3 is CASSLGHPGGTDTQYF. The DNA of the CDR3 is TGCGCCAGCAGCTTGGGACACCCCGGGGGCACAGATACGCAGTATTTT.

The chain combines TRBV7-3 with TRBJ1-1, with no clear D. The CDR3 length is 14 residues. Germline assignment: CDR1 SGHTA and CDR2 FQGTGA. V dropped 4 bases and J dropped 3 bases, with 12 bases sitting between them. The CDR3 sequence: CASSSNGGYTEAFF. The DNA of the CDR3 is TGTGCCAGCAGCTCAAACGGAGGATACACTGAAGCTTTCTTT. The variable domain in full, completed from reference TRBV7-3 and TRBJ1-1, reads GAGVSQTPSNKVTEKGKYVELRCDPISGHTALYWYRQSLGQGPEFLIYFQGTGAADDSGLPNDRFFAVRPEGSVSTLKIQRTERGDSAVYLCASSSNGGYTEAFFGQGTRLTVV.

CDR3 nucleotides: TGTGCCAGCTCCGTAATAGCGGACCAAGAGACCCAGTACTTC. This translates into CASSVIADQETQYF. V usage is TRBV18 and J usage is TRBJ2-5; a possible D gene is TRBD2 (6 bases). The germline gives CDR1 KGHSH, CDR2 LQKENI. V was trimmed by 6 bases and J by 0 bases, leaving 11 bases between them. This CDR3 contains 14 residues.

The DNA for the CDR3 is TGCGCCAGCAGTGAAGGGGAAACGGCCTACAATGAGCAGTTCTTC. This sequence encodes CASSEGETAYNEQFF. The J gene is TRBJ2-1, the V gene TRBV5-1; D is possibly TRBD1 (5 bases). Trimming removed 5 bases at V and 2 bases at J, with 14 bases between. Looked up from germline, CDR1 is SGHRS and CDR2 is YFSETQ. The CDR3 runs 15 residues.

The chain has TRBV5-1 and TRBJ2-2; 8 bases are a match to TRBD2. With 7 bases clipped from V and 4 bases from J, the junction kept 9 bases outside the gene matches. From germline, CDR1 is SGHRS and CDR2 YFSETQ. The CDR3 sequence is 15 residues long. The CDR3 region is CASSDTGGITGELFF. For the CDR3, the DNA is TGCGCCAGCTCGGATACGGGGGGGATCACCGGGGAGCTGTTTTTT.

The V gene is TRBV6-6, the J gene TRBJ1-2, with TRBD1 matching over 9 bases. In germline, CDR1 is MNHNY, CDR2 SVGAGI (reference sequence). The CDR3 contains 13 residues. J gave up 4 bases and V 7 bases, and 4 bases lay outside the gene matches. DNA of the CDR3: TGTGCCAGCACCACACAGGGGGCCTATGGCTACACCTTC. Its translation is CASTTQGAYGYTF.